The 14 T cell receptor beta chains below were found in one sample sequenced in a study of identical twins. TCRdb passed the 5' RACE reads through MiXCR, listing each CDR3 protein once. The repertoire holds 1.5 million to 2 million distinct CDR3 sequences, with more than 30% as singletons. The sequenced material came from cord blood. The receptor source for this set is a newborn girl in good health.

This clonotype has only a few counts. The CDR3 DNA sequence: TGCAGTGCTAGGTGGGGGGCGGCCTACAATGAGCAGTTCTTC. It is translated as CSARWGAAYNEQFF. This chain links TRBV20-1 with TRBJ2-1, with D perhaps given as TRBD1 or TRBD2 (6 bases each). Germline lookup yields CDR1 DFQATT and CDR2 SNEGSKA (reference sequence). The CDR3 sequence is 14 residues long. V was cut by 3 bases and J by 2 bases, with 11 bases left in between.

This clonotype came up a few times. This chain joins TRBV5-1 and TRBJ2-5, with D tentatively TRBD2 (7 bases). The CDR3 is made up of 14 amino acids. From germline, CDR1 is SGHRS and CDR2 YFSETQ. V dropped 1 base and J dropped 4 bases, with 11 bases sitting between them. DNA of the CDR3: TGCGCCAGCAGCTTGAAGGGGGGGCGAGAGACCCAGTACTTC. It encodes CASSLKGGRETQYF.

The chain joins TRBV29-1 to TRBJ1-2; D might be TRBD1 (6 bases). Germline V CDR1 and CDR2: SQVTM, ANQGSEA. Trimming stripped 7 bases from V and 8 bases from J, with 23 bases between. CDR3 size: 14 residues. CDR3 residues: CSALRAQGLRGYTF. CDR3 DNA: TGCAGCGCCCTAAGGGCGCAGGGGCTAAGAGGCTACACCTTC. The full variable domain, its missing parts supplied by reference TRBV29-1 and TRBJ1-2, is SAVISQKPSRDICQRGTSLTIQCQVDSQVTMMFWYRQQPGQSLTLIATANQGSEATYESGFVIDKFPISRPNLTFSTLTVSNMSPEDSSIYLCSALRAQGLRGYTFGSGTRLTVV.

This clonotype turned up a few times. V and J are TRBV6-5 and TRBJ2-3; 10 nucleotides match TRBD1. The CDR3 has 16 residues. The J segment lost 2 bases and the V segment lost 2 bases, leaving 4 bases of the junction unmatched. Germline CDR1 MNHEY, CDR2 SVGAGI. CDR3 in DNA: TGTGCCAGCAGTTACGGGACAGGGGCGAACACAGATACGCAGTATTTT. Its protein product is CASSYGTGANTDTQYF.

The J gene is TRBJ2-5, the V gene TRBV12-3 or TRBV12-4, with no clear D. V lost 3 bases and J lost 6, with 14 bases in between. CDR3 length: 14 residues. CDR3 protein: CASSFGTTRQTQYF. The CDR3, as DNA: TGTGCCAGCAGTTTCGGTACTACAAGGCAGACCCAGTACTTC.

This clonotype was counted a few times. This sequence joins TRBV5-1 and TRBJ1-1; 8 nucleotides agree with TRBD1. The V segment lost 4 bases and the J segment 8 bases; nucleotides outside the gene matches: 16. CDR1 SGHRS and CDR2 YFSETQ come from the germline V gene. The CDR3 totals 16 residues. The CDR3, as DNA: TGCGCCAGCAGCCAAACCCACCGACAGGGGCCTATAGAAGCTTTCTTT. Amino acid sequence: CASSQTHRQGPIEAFF.

This clonotype has a count of ten or more. The chain links TRBV6-1 to TRBJ2-1, with 11 bases matching TRBD2. Looked up from germline, CDR1 is MNHNS and CDR2 is SASEGT. The CDR3 sequence is 15 residues long. V shed 1 base, J shed 5 bases, and the junction held 1 base outside the gene matches. The CDR3 region has the DNA TGTGCCAGCAGTGAAGGACTAGCGGGACACAATGAGCAGTTCTTC. As protein: CASSEGLAGHNEQFF.

This chain connects TRBV12-3 or TRBV12-4 to TRBJ2-7; 9 bases fit TRBD1. The CDR3 is made up of 13 amino acids. The J segment lost 10 bases and the V segment lost 1 base, leaving 5 bases of the junction unmatched. CDR3 sequence reads: CASSLGTGVIQYF. The CDR3 bases are TGTGCCAGCAGTTTAGGGACAGGGGTGATACAGTACTTC.

The CDR3 is CASSFFQEHPVDTQYF. The CDR3 nucleotides are TGTGCCAGCAGCTTCTTTCAGGAGCACCCGGTAGATACGCAGTATTTT. This chain links TRBV7-8 with TRBJ2-3, with unresolved D. Germline lookup yields CDR1 SGHVS and CDR2 FQNEAQ. The CDR3 runs 16 residues. Trimming stripped 3 bases from V and 5 bases from J, with 18 bases between. Based on the CDR3 plus reference TRBV7-8 and TRBJ2-3, the full variable domain is GAGVSQSPRYKVAKRGQDVALRCDPISGHVSLFWYQQALGQGPEFLTYFQNEAQLDKSGLPSDRFFAERPEGSVSTLKIQRTQQEDSAVYLCASSFFQEHPVDTQYFGPGTRLTVL.

This clonotype was counted only a few times. This sequence joins TRBV5-6 and TRBJ2-1, with TRBD2 as a possible D gene (5 bases). Per the germline V gene, CDR1 is SGHDT and CDR2 is YYEEEE. Trimming removed 1 base at V and 7 bases at J, with 12 bases between. The CDR3 length is 14 residues. The CDR3 sequence is CASSLLVGDNEQFF. CDR3 sequence (DNA): TGTGCCAGCAGCTTGCTAGTCGGGGATAATGAGCAGTTCTTC. The full variable domain, its missing parts supplied by reference TRBV5-6 and TRBJ2-1, is DAGVTQSPTHLIKTRGQQVTLRCSPKSGHDTVSWYQQALGQGPQFIFQYYEEEERQRGNFPDRFSGHQFPNYSSELNVNALLLGDSALYLCASSLLVGDNEQFFGPGTRLTVL.

The chain recombines TRBV14 with TRBJ1-2, with a possible D match to TRBD1 (5 bases). Trimming left V 1 base short and J 0 bases short, with 9 bases between. This CDR3 has 15 residues. Germline V lookup: CDR1 SGHDN, CDR2 FVKESK. CDR3 sequence reads: CASSQGWGANYGYTF. In DNA form, the CDR3 reads TGTGCCAGCAGCCAAGGTTGGGGGGCTAACTATGGCTACACCTTC.

J is TRBJ1-1 and V is TRBV7-9; D unclear. Looked up from germline, CDR1 is SEHNR and CDR2 is FQNEAQ (reference sequence). The CDR3 contains 16 residues. V shed 2 bases and J shed 1 base, with 14 bases lying between them. CDR3 coding DNA: TGTGCCAGCAGCTTAAAGCAGGTCCCGGGGAACACTGAAGCTTTCTTT. Translating it yields CASSLKQVPGNTEAFF. Complete variable domain (other parts from reference TRBV7-9 and TRBJ1-1): DTGVSQNPRHKITKRGQNVTFRCDPISEHNRLYWYRQTLGQGPEFLTYFQNEAQLEKSRLLSDRFSAERPKGSFSTLEIQRTEQGDSAMYLCASSLKQVPGNTEAFFGQGTRLTVV.

The chain is built from TRBV24-1 and TRBJ2-1; 9 nucleotides line up with TRBD2. Germline V gives CDR1 KGHDR, CDR2 SFDVKD. Trimming removed 5 bases from V and 7 bases from J; junction bases left unmatched: 8. The CDR3 consists of 15 residues. CDR3 coding DNA: TGTGCCACCAGTGCCCCGGGACTAGCAGGGAATGAGCAGTTCTTC. This gives the protein CATSAPGLAGNEQFF.

This clonotype showed up just a few times. This chain uses TRBV6-1 with TRBJ2-1; 7 positions agree with TRBD2. CDR1 is MNHNS, CDR2 SASEGT, per germline. With V trimmed by 4 bases and J by 4 bases, 10 bases remained unmatched. The CDR3 has 16 residues. The CDR3 nucleotides are TGTGCCAGCAGTGCAAGTTGGGTGCGGGGGTACAATGAGCAGTTCTTC. This gives the protein CASSASWVRGYNEQFF.